What follows are 8 T cell receptor beta chains derived from one specimen sequenced in a study of control samples from healthy donors and cancer patients. The method was immunoSEQ multiplex PCR; TCRdb's version includes in-frame clones alone and lacks a portion of them. This table holds roughly 140,000 clones, roughly 93% found once. Sequencing was done on a sample of blood. The receptor set was obtained from a man aged 50 to 59 in good health.

Points on this clone: The same CDR3 can be traced to other DNA sequences in this sample. The V call is TRBV14, the J call TRBJ1-2; D gene uncertain. The germline V gene has CDR1 SGHDN and CDR2 FVKESK. V was trimmed by 2 bases and J by 4 bases, leaving 5 bases between them. The CDR3 consists of 12 residues. The CDR3 spells CASSQRTYGYTF. The CDR3 bases are TGTGCCAGCAGCCAAAGGACCTATGGCTACACCTTC.

V usage is TRBV27 and J usage is TRBJ2-1, with a tentative D call TRBD2 (6 bases). The V and J ends lost 3 bases and 1 base respectively, with 7 bases between them. From germline, CDR1 is MNHEY and CDR2 SMNVEV (reference sequence). The CDR3 has 14 amino acids. The CDR3 protein is CASSLEGSYNEQFF. The CDR3 DNA reads TGTGCCAGCAGTTTGGAGGGATCCTACAATGAGCAGTTCTTC.

The V call is TRBV4-2, the J call TRBJ2-6, with D possibly being TRBD1 (5 bases). Per the germline V gene, CDR1 is LGHNA and CDR2 is YNFKEQ. This CDR3 spans 15 amino acids. Trimming took off 3 bases at V and 4 bases at J, with 10 bases between the two ends. The chain's CDR3 is CASSQDKTGANVLTF. The CDR3 DNA sequence: TGTGCCAGCAGCCAGGACAAGACAGGGGCCAACGTCCTGACTTTC.

The chain carries TRBV19 and TRBJ2-3; 12 nucleotides align to TRBD2. Trimming at V came to 7 bases and at J to 0 bases, leaving 5 bases not matched to a gene. This CDR3 comprises 16 residues. CDR1 LNHDA and CDR2 SQIVND come from the germline V gene (reference sequence). The CDR3 reads CASTLAGGPSTDTQYF. In DNA form, the CDR3 reads TGTGCCAGTACACTAGCGGGAGGCCCTAGCACAGATACGCAGTATTTT. Based on the CDR3 plus reference TRBV19 and TRBJ2-3, the full variable domain is DGGITQSPKYLFRKEGQNVTLSCEQNLNHDAMYWYRQDPGQGLRLIYYSQIVNDFQKGDIAEGYSVSREKKESFPLTVTSAQKNPTAFYLCASTLAGGPSTDTQYFGPGTRLTVL.

On this clone: An end of the junction does not agree with germline; a read error may underlie this. The chain carries TRBV6-1 and TRBJ2-1; 7 bases agree with TRBD2. Germline CDR1 reads MNHNS; CDR2 reads SASEGT. This CDR3 is 15 amino acids long. The CDR3 DNA is TGTGCCAGCAGTGAATTTGCGGGAGCGTACAATGAGCAGCTCTTC. This sequence encodes CASSEFAGAYNEQLF.

The CDR3 nucleotides read TGCGCCAGCAGCTTAGGCCCTATAGCGGGAGGTCCCTCCTACGAGCAGTACTTC. This encodes CASSLGPIAGGPSYEQYF. J is TRBJ2-7 and V is TRBV5-1, with TRBD2 matching over 10 bases. Per germline, CDR1 SGHRS and CDR2 YFSETQ. The CDR3 spans 18 residues. J was trimmed by 0 bases and V by 2 bases; bases with no gene match: 11.

The table lists this clone with a count of one. J is TRBJ2-1 and V is TRBV18, with D unresolved. Trimming pared 6 bases from V and 7 bases from J, leaving 13 bases between. This CDR3 contains 13 residues. Germline CDR1 is KGHSH and CDR2 is LQKENI. The CDR3 DNA reads as TGTGCCAGCTCTACCTCGACCGAAAATGAGCAGTTCTTC. Its translation: CASSTSTENEQFF.

This chain uses TRBV2 with TRBJ1-4, with a weak D call TRBD1 (5 bases). The V and J ends lost 4 bases and 5 bases respectively, with 8 bases between them. The CDR3 is 13 amino acids. Germline lookup yields CDR1 SNHLY and CDR2 FYNNEI. The CDR3: CASSGWGNEKLFF. The CDR3 nucleotides are TGTGCCAGCAGTGGCTGGGGGAATGAAAAACTGTTTTTT.